One and the same sample provided the 21 T cell receptor beta chains below, sequenced in a study of early T cells in non-severe SARS-CoV-2 infection. TCRdb reprocessed the 5' RACE reads with MiXCR, giving one entry per CDR3 protein. The sample includes about 55,000 distinct CDR3 sequences, under 15% of them seen just once. The material sequenced was whole blood, taken at baseline. The receptors here all came from an adult who was a healthcare worker with PCR-confirmed SARS-CoV-2 infection or an uninfected control (not recorded which).

This clonotype was observed a few times. The V and J genes are TRBV6-1 and TRBJ2-1, with 11 bases matching TRBD2. The CDR3 runs to 15 residues. V lost 2 bases, J lost 4 bases, and 1 base stayed unmatched. Germline CDR1 reads MNHNS; CDR2 reads SASEGT. The CDR3 bases are TGTGCCAGCAGTGAAATAGCGGGAGGGTACAATGAGCAGTTCTTC. Its protein product is CASSEIAGGYNEQFF.

This clonotype was counted only a few times. The chain carries TRBV4-1 and TRBJ1-2; 8 nucleotides agree with TRBD1. The CDR3 totals 15 residues. Germline CDR1 MGHRA, CDR2 YSYEKL. With V trimmed by 3 bases and J by 3 bases, 6 bases remained unmatched. The CDR3 DNA reads TGCGCCAGCAGCCACCTAGACAGGGGCGACTATGGCTACACCTTC. Protein: CASSHLDRGDYGYTF.

With respect to this clonotype: Mismatch with germline at one junction end may stem from a read error. The chain links TRBV12-3 or TRBV12-4 to TRBJ2-1; 9 nucleotides agree with TRBD2. This CDR3 has 15 amino acids. CDR3 region: CASSLAGPTYNEQFF. CDR3 nucleotide sequence: TGTGCCAGCAGTCTAGCGGGGCCTACCTACAATGAGCAGTTCTTC.

This clonotype has just a few counts. The V gene is TRBV19, the J gene TRBJ2-3; D is unresolved. CDR1 is LNHDA, CDR2 SQIVND, per germline (reference sequence). V was trimmed by 0 bases and J by 2 bases, leaving 6 bases between them. CDR3 length: 14 amino acids. Here the CDR3 DNA reads TGTGCCAGTAGTATAGATACAGCCACAGATACGCAGTATTTT. It codes for CASSIDTATDTQYF.

The genes are TRBV5-6 and TRBJ2-2, with TRBD2 as a possible D gene (5 bases). Trimming pared 10 bases from V and 2 bases from J, leaving 12 bases between. Germline V gives CDR1 SGHDT, CDR2 YYEEEE. CDR3 length equals 13 residues. CDR3: CAVRELNTGELFF. CDR3 DNA: TGTGCCGTCCGGGAACTCAACACCGGGGAGCTGTTTTTT.

This clonotype was seen more than once but under ten times. The chain has TRBV4-2 and TRBJ2-7; 10 bases line up with TRBD2. Germline V lookup: CDR1 LGHNA, CDR2 YNFKEQ. The CDR3 runs to 16 residues. The V gene end was trimmed by 5 bases and the J gene end by 1 base; junction bases not matched to a gene: 8. The CDR3 reads CASSEQAGGPSYEQYF. Written as DNA, the CDR3 is TGTGCCAGCAGCGAGCAAGCGGGAGGGCCTTCCTACGAGCAGTACTTC.

The chain carries TRBV6-5 and TRBJ2-3, with D unclear. V lost 0 bases, J lost 4 bases, and 11 bases lay in between. The CDR3 totals 15 residues. Looked up from germline, CDR1 is MNHEY and CDR2 is SVGAGI. CDR3 coding DNA: TGTGCCAGCAGTTACTCTGGTCCAGCACCAGATACGCAGTATTTT. Its protein is CASSYSGPAPDTQYF.

This clonotype was detected ten times or more. The chain has TRBV4-1 and TRBJ2-7; 10 bases are a match to TRBD2. This CDR3 spans 16 amino acids. Germline V lookup: CDR1 MGHRA, CDR2 YSYEKL. V was clipped by 0 bases and J by 5 bases; unmatched bases: 7. As DNA, the CDR3 is TGCGCCAGCAGCCAAGATCCTAGCGGGAGCTGGAACGAGCAGTACTTC. Its translation: CASSQDPSGSWNEQYF.

This clonotype was seen many times. This chain joins TRBV7-4 and TRBJ2-7; D is possibly TRBD1 (5 bases). V lost 8 bases, J lost 7 bases, and 18 bases lay in between. This CDR3 comprises 13 residues. Germline V CDR1 and CDR2: SGHVT, SQSDAQ. CDR3 DNA: TGTGCCAGCGGGGCATCCGGATTGAGGGAGCAGTACTTC. This codes for CASGASGLREQYF.

There are a few counts of this clonotype. This rearrangement joins TRBV28 to TRBJ1-2; D unresolved. Trimming left V 1 base short and J 7 bases short, with 10 bases between. Germline loops: CDR1 MDHEN, CDR2 SYDVKM. The CDR3 consists of 13 residues. The CDR3 DNA reads as TGTGCCAGCAGTTTATCGCTGGGAAGTGGCTACACCTTC. It codes for CASSLSLGSGYTF.

The J gene is TRBJ2-2, the V gene TRBV5-8; 13 nucleotides line up with TRBD2. The CDR3 extends over 16 amino acids. V was pared by 2 bases and J by 5 bases, with 3 bases of the junction left unmatched. The germline V gene has CDR1 SGHTS and CDR2 YDEGEE. This CDR3 is CASSFGGLAGTGELFF. CDR3 in DNA: TGTGCCAGCAGCTTTGGGGGACTAGCGGGAACCGGGGAGCTGTTTTTT.

J is TRBJ1-3 and V is TRBV5-1; weak D call: TRBD1 (6 bases). With 0 bases removed from V and 4 bases from J, the gap between germline ends came to 11 bases. From germline, CDR1 is SGHRS and CDR2 YFSETQ. The CDR3 covers 15 residues. The CDR3 is CASSLDRAGGNTIYF. CDR3 in DNA: TGCGCCAGCAGCTTGGACAGGGCCGGAGGAAACACCATATATTTT.

This clonotype appeared a few times. This chain connects TRBV5-1 to TRBJ1-1; TRBD1 is a possible D gene (5 bases). Looked up from germline, CDR1 is SGHRS and CDR2 is YFSETQ. The CDR3 contains 14 residues. V was cut by 1 base and J by 7 bases, with 14 bases left in between. The CDR3 DNA reads TGCGCCAGCAGCTTGATGGAAGCGGGGGGTGAAGCTTTCTTT. Amino acid sequence: CASSLMEAGGEAFF. Full variable domain (remainder filled in from reference TRBV5-1 and TRBJ1-1): KAGVTQTPRYLIKTRGQQVTLSCSPISGHRSVSWYQQTPGQGLQFLFEYFSETQRNKGNFPGRFSGRQFSNSRSEMNVSTLELGDSALYLCASSLMEAGGEAFFGQGTRLTVV.

This clonotype appeared a few times. CDR3 DNA sequence: TGCAGTGCAGAGACTAGCGGTCCAGGCGGGGAGCTGTTTTTT. Translation: CSAETSGPGGELFF. This chain links TRBV20-1 with TRBJ2-2, with TRBD2 matching 9 bases. The V gene end was trimmed by 6 bases and the J gene end by 7 bases; junction bases not matched to a gene: 9. Germline V gene data show CDR1 as DFQATT and CDR2 as SNEGSKA (reference sequence). The CDR3 is 14 amino acids.

This clonotype was recorded at least ten times. The chain links TRBV6-1 to TRBJ2-5, with TRBD1 identical over 9 bases. CDR1 and CDR2 (germline): MNHNS, SASEGT. J lost 3 bases, V lost 6 bases, and 5 bases had no gene match. The CDR3 length is 14 residues. The CDR3 reads CASSRQGVEETQYF. CDR3 in DNA: TGTGCCAGCAGCAGACAGGGGGTGGAAGAGACCCAGTACTTC.

The rearrangement links TRBV7-9 to TRBJ2-3; D not resolved. The germline V gene has CDR1 SEHNR and CDR2 FQNEAQ (reference sequence). The V end lost 5 bases, the J end lost 2 bases, and 11 bases lay between the germline ends. This CDR3 region has 14 residues. The CDR3 loop is CASSRSMDTDTQYF. In nucleotides, the CDR3 is TGTGCCAGCAGCCGCTCTATGGACACAGATACGCAGTATTTT.

This clonotype was seen more than once but under ten times. V and J are TRBV18 and TRBJ2-3, with 9 positions matching TRBD2. V shed 3 bases and J 3 bases; nucleotides not matched to a gene: 4. The CDR3 covers 15 residues. CDR1 is KGHSH and CDR2 is LQKENI in the germline V gene. The CDR3 sequence is CASSPAGGPTDTQYF. The CDR3 DNA follows: TGTGCCAGCTCACCGGCGGGAGGGCCGACAGATACGCAGTATTTT.

The table lists this clonotype with a few counts. V usage is TRBV7-9 and J usage is TRBJ2-1; TRBD2 matches 9 bases. With V trimmed by 1 base and J by 4 bases, 5 bases remained unmatched. CDR3 length: 16 amino acids. The germline V gene encodes CDR1 SEHNR and CDR2 FQNEAQ (reference sequence). CDR3 protein: CASSLELAGSYNEQFF. CDR3 in DNA: TGTGCCAGCAGCTTAGAACTAGCGGGTAGTTACAATGAGCAGTTCTTC.

In this sample, this clonotype turned up many times. The rearrangement uses TRBV25-1 and TRBJ1-6, with D possibly being TRBD1 (6 bases). This CDR3 region has 16 residues. The germline V gene encodes CDR1 MGHDK and CDR2 SYGVNS. Between the trimmed V and J ends, which lost 1 base and 10 bases, there was a span of 17 bases. CDR3 residues: CASSESWDNSWSPLHF. The CDR3 DNA sequence: TGTGCCAGCAGTGAATCCTGGGACAATTCGTGGTCACCCCTCCACTTT.

The rearrangement joins TRBV5-1 to TRBJ1-6; possibly TRBD1 for D (5 bases). Germline V gives CDR1 SGHRS, CDR2 YFSETQ. The V and J ends lost 4 bases and 10 bases respectively, with 15 bases between them. The CDR3 loop spans 14 amino acids. The CDR3 here is CASSTSGTESPLHF. The CDR3 coding sequence is TGCGCCAGCAGCACCTCCGGGACTGAATCACCCCTCCACTTT.

The rearrangement links TRBV7-3 to TRBJ2-7; TRBD1 agrees at 10 bases. V shed 2 bases and J 5 bases; nucleotides not matched to a gene: 6. The CDR3 runs to 15 residues. Per germline, CDR1 SGHTA and CDR2 FQGTGA. The CDR3 loop reads CASSLWTGGLDEQYF. As DNA, the CDR3 is TGTGCCAGCAGCTTATGGACAGGGGGACTCGACGAGCAGTACTTC.